This T cell receptor (beta chain) was captured by sequencing in a study of radiotherapy plus CTLA-4 blockade in lung cancer (dated by TCRdb to between 2017 and 2018). For the study in its entirety: Objective responses occurred in roughly 19% of enrolled patients, and 30% to 35% achieved disease control.

To prepare the library, the immunoSEQ multiplex PCR assay was applied. The table comes from immuneACCESS by way of TCRdb, which keeps in-frame sequences with V and J called. Part of the clones is missing from these tables; in studies checked, under half for an unresolved V gene and the rest for unknown reasons. The sample contains some 37,000 clones, about 68% of them found a single time. The leading ten clones occupy around 9% of the sample. For CDR1 and CDR2, the germline V gene lists SGHNT and YENEEA. Relative to germline, V is 1 base shorter and J is 6 bases shorter, with 12 bases between their ends. Counted from cysteine to phenylalanine, this CDR3 has 14 amino acids. CDR3 DNA is the only sequence kept; it has 42 bases, read in frame from the first base. As to this clone: The antigen it binds to is not known. One base away there is no much larger clone; base qualities are not given.

What the work shows at the level of the full study, not this receptor alone: The strongest predictors of response were reported to be early dynamic shifts in blood T cell clones along with a rise in serum interferon-beta following radiation. After treatment with radiotherapy and ipilimumab, TCR clones that originated in tumors expanded in peripheral blood.

The study evaluated CTLA-4 blockade (ipilimumab) given together with focal radiation therapy in patients who had chemo-refractory metastatic non-small-cell lung cancer. Recombination linked TRBV11-3 to TRBJ1-1; the D gene lacks a confident call. The sequence came from a human donor with non-small cell lung cancer who had stable disease on radiotherapy plus ipilimumab. Sequenced material: peripheral blood, taken from a patient treated with radiotherapy plus ipilimumab. CDR3 reads: CASSLGAGGPEAFF. The DNA sequence is given as TGTGCCAGCAGCTTAGGGGCGGGAGGGCCTGAAGCTTTCTTT.